Listed below are T cell receptor beta chains from one sample, sequenced in a study of T cell repertoires in cytomegalovirus infection. TCRdb re-called the reads with MiXCR, one entry per CDR3 protein. Altogether around 530,000 distinct CDR3 sequences are present, more than 25% being singletons, with the ten largest covering less than 15%. The sequencing sample was made of PBMCs. The receptors stem from a human donor in good health (CMV status not recorded). Some clones in this sample may be carry-over from other donors' samples. Both conserved end residues are part of each CDR3. The D gene is left open where the match is weak. Where a row states a size, it is once, few, many or the class of an expanded clone; other rows omit it.

v_call: TRBV5-1; d_call: TRBD1; j_call: TRBJ1-2; clone_size: NA; cdr3_aa: CASSAPGQRYGYTF; cdr3_nt: TGCGCCAGCAGCGCACCGGGACAGCGGTATGGCTACACCTTC
v_call: TRBV6-2/TRBV6-3; d_call: NA; j_call: TRBJ2-3; clone_size: few; cdr3_aa: CASSYTRGTDTQYF; cdr3_nt: TGTGCCAGCAGTTACACCCGGGGGACAGATACGCAGTATTTT
v_call: TRBV14; d_call: TRBD1; j_call: TRBJ1-1; clone_size: NA; cdr3_aa: CASSQDSWTGTMNTEAFF; cdr3_nt: TGTGCCAGCAGCCAAGATTCCTGGACAGGCACGATGAACACTGAAGCTTTCTTT
v_call: TRBV7-8; d_call: NA; j_call: TRBJ2-4; clone_size: many; cdr3_aa: CASSLDGTLAKNIQYF; cdr3_nt: TGTGCCAGCAGCTTAGATGGCACTCTAGCCAAAAACATTCAGTACTTC
v_call: TRBV4-1; d_call: NA; j_call: TRBJ2-1; clone_size: few; cdr3_aa: CASSQIVSLGEQFF; cdr3_nt: TGCGCCAGCAGCCAAATAGTTAGCTTAGGGGAGCAGTTCTTC
v_call: TRBV7-2; d_call: TRBD1; j_call: TRBJ2-5; clone_size: many; cdr3_aa: CASSHEGTVNQETQYF; cdr3_nt: TGTGCCAGCAGCCATGAAGGGACAGTTAACCAAGAGACCCAGTACTTC
v_call: TRBV24-1; d_call: NA; j_call: TRBJ2-2; clone_size: NA; cdr3_aa: CATSGLQGTGELFF; cdr3_nt: TGTGCCACCAGTGGTCTACAGGGTACCGGGGAGCTGTTTTTT
v_call: TRBV6-1; d_call: NA; j_call: TRBJ1-1; clone_size: NA; cdr3_aa: CGSGRPNTEAFF; cdr3_nt: TGTGGTTCAGGCAGACCGAACACTGAAGCTTTCTTT
v_call: TRBV5-6; d_call: TRBD1; j_call: TRBJ2-6; clone_size: few; cdr3_aa: CASRGLGTGGSSGANVLTF; cdr3_nt: TGTGCCAGCAGGGGCCTCGGGACAGGGGGCTCTAGTGGGGCCAACGTCCTGACTTTC
v_call: TRBV20-1; d_call: NA; j_call: TRBJ2-3; clone_size: few; cdr3_aa: CSGSSRVEGTDTQYF; cdr3_nt: TGCAGTGGTAGCAGTCGGGTGGAAGGCACAGATACGCAGTATTTT
v_call: TRBV11-2; d_call: TRBD2; j_call: TRBJ2-1; clone_size: NA; cdr3_aa: CASSLRGLAGVSEQFF; cdr3_nt: TGTGCCAGCAGCTTGAGGGGACTAGCGGGAGTGAGTGAGCAGTTCTTC
v_call: TRBV7-2; d_call: NA; j_call: TRBJ1-1; clone_size: many; cdr3_aa: CASSAPTPNTEAFF; cdr3_nt: TGTGCCAGCAGCGCCCCCACACCGAACACTGAAGCTTTCTTT
v_call: TRBV12-3/TRBV12-4; d_call: NA; j_call: TRBJ1-2; clone_size: few; cdr3_aa: CASSFSRAHYGYTF; cdr3_nt: TGTGCCAGCAGTTTTTCCAGGGCCCACTATGGCTACACCTTC
v_call: TRBV12-5; d_call: NA; j_call: TRBJ1-4; clone_size: NA; cdr3_aa: CASGPGAGEKLFF; cdr3_nt: TGTGCTAGTGGGCCGGGGGCAGGTGAAAAACTGTTTTTT
v_call: TRBV9; d_call: TRBD2; j_call: TRBJ2-3; clone_size: NA; cdr3_aa: CASSENTLAGGYTQYF; cdr3_nt: TGTGCCAGCAGCGAAAACACACTAGCGGGAGGGTATACGCAGTATTTT
v_call: TRBV2; d_call: NA; j_call: TRBJ2-2; clone_size: few; cdr3_aa: CASSEPGDTGELFF; cdr3_nt: TGTGCCAGCAGTGAGCCGGGGGACACCGGGGAGCTGTTTTTT
v_call: TRBV20-1; d_call: NA; j_call: TRBJ1-5; clone_size: few; cdr3_aa: CSASRSRVSGNQPQHF; cdr3_nt: TGCAGTGCTAGTCGGAGCAGGGTGTCGGGCAATCAGCCCCAGCATTTT
v_call: TRBV12-3/TRBV12-4; d_call: TRBD1; j_call: TRBJ1-2; clone_size: NA; cdr3_aa: CASSDSGTAIYGYTF; cdr3_nt: TGTGCCAGCAGTGACTCCGGGACAGCGATCTATGGCTACACCTTC
v_call: TRBV29-1; d_call: TRBD1; j_call: TRBJ1-4; clone_size: few; cdr3_aa: CSVDLGQGLEKLFF; cdr3_nt: TGCAGCGTTGATTTGGGACAGGGCCTTGAAAAACTGTTTTTT
v_call: TRBV7-6; d_call: NA; j_call: TRBJ1-1; clone_size: few; cdr3_aa: CASSSLGGTEAFF; cdr3_nt: TGTGCCAGCAGCTCGTTAGGGGGCACTGAAGCTTTCTTT
v_call: TRBV28; d_call: NA; j_call: TRBJ2-7; clone_size: few; cdr3_aa: CASSQGGGQREQYF; cdr3_nt: TGTGCCAGCAGCCAAGGGGGGGGGCAGCGGGAGCAGTACTTC
v_call: TRBV6-6; d_call: TRBD2; j_call: TRBJ2-5; clone_size: NA; cdr3_aa: CASSYSFEAGGEETQYF; cdr3_nt: TGTGCCAGCAGTTACTCCTTTGAGGCGGGAGGTGAAGAGACCCAGTACTTC
v_call: TRBV12-3/TRBV12-4; d_call: NA; j_call: TRBJ1-1; clone_size: NA; cdr3_aa: CASNARFSEAFF; cdr3_nt: TGTGCCAGCAACGCTCGATTTTCTGAAGCTTTCTTT
v_call: TRBV6-6; d_call: NA; j_call: TRBJ1-5; clone_size: NA; cdr3_aa: CANRSTESNQPQHF; cdr3_nt: TGTGCCAACAGGTCGACAGAGAGCAATCAGCCCCAGCATTTT
v_call: TRBV20-1; d_call: TRBD1; j_call: TRBJ2-5; clone_size: once; cdr3_aa: CSASGQGVRQETQYF; cdr3_nt: TGCAGTGCTAGTGGTCAGGGGGTGAGGCAAGAGACCCAGTACTTC
v_call: TRBV7-6; d_call: NA; j_call: TRBJ2-6; clone_size: NA; cdr3_aa: CASSPRSLSGANVLTF; cdr3_nt: TGTGCCAGCAGCCCCCGAAGCCTCTCTGGGGCCAACGTCCTGACTTTC
v_call: TRBV2; d_call: NA; j_call: TRBJ1-1; clone_size: NA; cdr3_aa: CASSEAVDTEAFF; cdr3_nt: TGTGCCAGCAGTGAAGCGGTAGACACTGAAGCTTTCTTT
v_call: TRBV4-1; d_call: NA; j_call: TRBJ2-1; clone_size: NA; cdr3_aa: CASSLRTSEGLADEQFF; cdr3_nt: TGCGCCAGCAGCCTCCGGACATCCGAAGGTCTGGCCGATGAGCAGTTCTTC
v_call: TRBV7-6; d_call: NA; j_call: TRBJ1-3; clone_size: many; cdr3_aa: CASSARPGIDTIYF; cdr3_nt: TGTGCCAGCAGCGCAAGGCCAGGGATAGACACCATATATTTT
v_call: TRBV28; d_call: NA; j_call: TRBJ2-1; clone_size: NA; cdr3_aa: CASSFGTPYNEQFF; cdr3_nt: TGTGCCAGCAGTTTTGGGACACCTTACAATGAGCAGTTCTTC
v_call: TRBV7-3; d_call: TRBD2; j_call: TRBJ2-7; clone_size: NA; cdr3_aa: CASSSGGRHEQYF; cdr3_nt: TGTGCCAGCAGCTCGGGAGGGCGCCACGAGCAGTACTTC
v_call: TRBV7-2; d_call: TRBD2; j_call: TRBJ2-1; clone_size: many; cdr3_aa: CASSSPGLANNEQFF; cdr3_nt: TGTGCCAGCAGCTCGCCGGGACTAGCGAACAATGAGCAGTTCTTC
v_call: TRBV4-1; d_call: NA; j_call: TRBJ1-2; clone_size: NA; cdr3_aa: CASSQEPNYGYTF; cdr3_nt: TGCGCCAGCAGCCAAGAGCCTAACTATGGCTACACCTTC